This T cell receptor (beta chain) was captured in a study of blood T cell repertoires in COVID-19. As for the study in general: From the United States, Italy and Spain came samples of acute and convalescent COVID-19. The cDNA or gDNA used as material had been derived from T cells, B-cell-depleted T cells, or PBMCs.

Germline CDR1 and CDR2: MNHEY and SMNVEV (reference sequence). The CDR3 length is 15 residues. Trimming at V came to 3 bases and at J to 5 bases, leaving 8 bases not matched to a gene. Original analysis: Nucleated cell counts were estimated from reference gene primer amplification. Sequenced by immunoSEQ multiplex PCR; TCRdb stores in-frame clones only, minus some. That table furnishes V, J and clone size, whereas the DNA furnished D and trimming. Among about 120,000 clones, roughly 85% were seen once, and the ten largest hold about 4.7%. Sequencing was done on a sample of peripheral blood. The sequence came from a middle-aged man with acute or convalescent COVID-19. V and J are TRBV27 and TRBJ2-5; TRBD2 matches at 8 bases. CDR3 loop: CASSFWAGGGETQYF. In DNA form, the CDR3 reads TGTGCCAGCAGTTTCTGGGCAGGCGGGGGGGAGACCCAGTACTTC.